Below are 2 T cell receptor beta chains sequenced from a single sample in a study of blood T cell repertoires in COVID-19 (dated by TCRdb to the early 2020s). Libraries were prepared through the immunoSEQ multiplex PCR assay. Drawn from immuneACCESS, this table holds only the in-frame rearrangements with V and J called that TCRdb kept. Clones are partly lost; checked studies trace under half to an unresolved V gene and leave the rest unexplained. The sample table shows roughly 250,000 clones, and 80% to 85% are seen once. About 15% of the sample belongs to the ten largest clones. The sequencing sample was made of peripheral blood. All receptors come from a person aged 70 to 79 with COVID-19, enrolled during active disease.

The gene calls are TRBV6-6 and TRBJ2-1; 13 nucleotides agree with TRBD2. CDR1 MNHNY and CDR2 SVGAGI come from the germline V gene (reference sequence). With V trimmed by 6 bases and J by 6 bases, 5 bases remained unmatched. The CDR3 covers 15 residues. The DNA of the CDR3 is TGTGCCAGCAGCAAAACTAGCGGGGGGGCCAATGAGCAGTTCTTC. It codes for CASSKTSGGANEQFF.

As to this clone: A junction boundary mismatches the germline segment, possibly from a read error. Other DNA variants within this sample encode the same CDR3. This chain uses TRBV27 with TRBJ2-1; D call uncertain. This CDR3 spans 14 amino acids. Germline CDR1 and CDR2: MNHEY and SMNVEV (reference sequence). CDR3 DNA: TGCGCCAGCAGCTACAGCCTCGTAAACAATGAGCAGTTCTTC. Encoded protein: CASSYSLVNNEQFF.